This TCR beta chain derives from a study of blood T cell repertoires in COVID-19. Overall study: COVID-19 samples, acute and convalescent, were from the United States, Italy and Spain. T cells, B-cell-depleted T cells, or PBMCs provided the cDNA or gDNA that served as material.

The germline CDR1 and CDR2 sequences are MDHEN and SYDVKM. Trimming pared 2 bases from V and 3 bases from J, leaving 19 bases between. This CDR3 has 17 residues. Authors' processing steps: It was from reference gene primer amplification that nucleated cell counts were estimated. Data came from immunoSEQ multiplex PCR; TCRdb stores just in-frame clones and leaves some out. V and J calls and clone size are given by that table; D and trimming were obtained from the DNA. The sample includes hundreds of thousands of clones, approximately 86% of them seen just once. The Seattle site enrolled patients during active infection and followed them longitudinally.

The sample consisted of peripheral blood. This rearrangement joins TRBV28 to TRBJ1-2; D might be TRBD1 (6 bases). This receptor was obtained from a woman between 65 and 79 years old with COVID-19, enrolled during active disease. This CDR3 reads CASSLRRPGAFDYGYTF. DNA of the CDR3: TGTGCCAGCAGTTTAAGAAGGCCAGGGGCCTTCGACTATGGCTACACCTTC.